The rows below give T cell receptor beta chains drawn from one sample of a study of tumor-infiltrating lymphocytes in primary liver carcinoma. TCRdb ran MiXCR on the multiplex PCR reads and lists one entry per CDR3 protein. The data contain about 54,000 distinct CDR3 sequences, 70% to 85% of them singletons. Sequenced material: liver tumor tissue from sampling region 2. All receptors derive from a man aged 40-55 years with primary liver carcinoma and hepatitis B virus infection. Each CDR3 is given with its conserved first and last residue. The D gene is left open where the match is weak. Expanded clones are given a class, and other clones once, few, many or no size at all.

j_call v_call d_call clone_size cdr3_aa cdr3_nt
TRBJ2-7 TRBV11-2 - - CASSLSVLTSQYF TGTGCCAGCAGTTTAAGTGTGCTAACGTCGCAGTACTTC
TRBJ2-3 TRBV30 - - CAWSGPTNGITGTQYF TGTGCCTGGAGTGGACCCACTAACGGTATCACAGGTACGCAGTATTTT
TRBJ2-6 TRBV6-2/TRBV6-3 - once CVSSYTSGANVLTF TGTGTCAGCAGTTACACATCTGGGGCCAACGTCCTGACTTTC
TRBJ2-2 TRBV7-3 - - CASSTDSYTGELFF TGTGCCAGCAGCACGGACAGTTACACCGGGGAGCTGTTTTTT
TRBJ2-1 TRBV12-3/TRBV12-4 TRBD1 - CASNATGQGYNEQSF TGTGCCAGCAATGCGACGGGACAGGGATACAATGAGCAGTCCTTC
TRBJ2-7 TRBV7-8 TRBD2 - CASSLGGSGYERYF TGTGCCAGCAGCTTGGGCGGGAGTGGGTACGAGCGGTACTTC
TRBJ1-6 TRBV11-2 - - CASSLGSPLHF TGTGCCAGCAGCTTGGGATCACCCCTCCACTTT
TRBJ2-6 TRBV11-2 - - CASSFGQGVSGANVLTF TGTGCCAGTAGCTTTGGGCAGGGAGTCTCTGGGGCCAACGTCCTGACTTTC
TRBJ2-6 TRBV5-6 TRBD2 - CASRETAGANVLTF TGTGCCAGCAGGGAGACAGCGGGGGCCAACGTTCTGACTTTC
TRBJ2-1 TRBV6-6 - once CPSSQVGEQFF TGTCCCAGTAGTCAGGTTGGGGAGCAGTTCTTC
TRBJ2-3 TRBV7-2 - - CASSPTVTDREYF TGTGCCAGCAGCCCAACGGTCACAGATAGGGAGTATTTT
TRBJ2-7 TRBV28 - - CASGGPLNEQYF TGTGCTAGTGGGGGCCCGTTGAATGAGCAGTACTTC
TRBJ2-6 TRBV6-5 - - CASSYLGSSGANVQTF TGTGCTAGCAGTTACTTAGGCAGCTCCGGGGCCAACGTCCAGACTTTC
TRBJ2-2 TRBV11-2 TRBD1 many CATGQGNTGEPLF TGTGCCACGGGACAGGGGAACACCGGGGAGCCGCTTTTT